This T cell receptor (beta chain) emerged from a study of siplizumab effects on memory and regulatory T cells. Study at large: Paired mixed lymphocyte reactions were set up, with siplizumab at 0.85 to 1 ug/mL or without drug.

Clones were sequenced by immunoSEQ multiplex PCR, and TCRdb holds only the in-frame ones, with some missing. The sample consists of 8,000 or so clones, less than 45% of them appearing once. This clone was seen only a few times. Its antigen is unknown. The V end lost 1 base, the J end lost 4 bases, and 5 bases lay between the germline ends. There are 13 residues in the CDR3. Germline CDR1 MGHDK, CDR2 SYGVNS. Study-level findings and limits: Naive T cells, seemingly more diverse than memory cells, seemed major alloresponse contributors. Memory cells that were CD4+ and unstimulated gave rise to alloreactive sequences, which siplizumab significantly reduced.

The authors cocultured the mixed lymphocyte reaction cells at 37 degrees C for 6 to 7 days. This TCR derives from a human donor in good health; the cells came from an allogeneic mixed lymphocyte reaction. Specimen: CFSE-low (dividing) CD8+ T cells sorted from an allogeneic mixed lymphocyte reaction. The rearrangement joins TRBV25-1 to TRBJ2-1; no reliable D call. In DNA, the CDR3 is TGTGCCAGCAGTGAATTAGGTTACAATGAGCAGTTCTTC. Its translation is CASSELGYNEQFF. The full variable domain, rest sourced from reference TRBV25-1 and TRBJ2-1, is EADIYQTPRYLVIGTGKKITLECSQTMGHDKMYWYQQDPGMELHLIHYSYGVNSTEKGDLSSESTVSRIRTEHFPLTLESARPSHTSQYLCASSELGYNEQFFGPGTRLTVL.